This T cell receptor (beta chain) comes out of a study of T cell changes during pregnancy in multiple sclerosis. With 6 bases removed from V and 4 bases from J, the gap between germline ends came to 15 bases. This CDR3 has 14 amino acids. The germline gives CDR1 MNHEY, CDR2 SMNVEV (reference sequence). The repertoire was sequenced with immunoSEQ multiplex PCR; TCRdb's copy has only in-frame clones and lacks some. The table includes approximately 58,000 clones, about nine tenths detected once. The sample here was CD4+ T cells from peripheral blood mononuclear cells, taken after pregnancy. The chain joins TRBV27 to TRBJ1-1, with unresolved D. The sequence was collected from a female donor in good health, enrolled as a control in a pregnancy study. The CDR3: CASRVLTPGTEAFF. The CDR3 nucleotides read TGTGCCAGCAGGGTGCTGACCCCGGGCACTGAAGCTTTCTTT.